This T cell receptor (beta chain) was observed in a study of OX40 agonist ivuxolimab in advanced cancers. The CDR3 length is 14 residues. Between the trimmed V and J ends, which lost 4 bases and 0 bases, there was a span of 8 bases. Germline CDR1 SGHVS, CDR2 FNYEAQ. The repertoire was sequenced with immunoSEQ multiplex PCR; TCRdb's copy has only in-frame clones and lacks some. The data contain tens of thousands of clones, around 89% of them singletons. About this clone: Its target is not known.

The study, taken as a whole, reports: Expanded peripheral T cells had an undetermined antigen specificity.

The TCR sequence derives from an adult with an advanced solid tumor such as melanoma, head and neck, liver or kidney cancer. Material: CD4+ or CD8+ T cells sorted from blood, obtained in a trial of the OX40 agonist ivuxolimab. The chain couples TRBV7-6 to TRBJ2-3, with D perhaps matching TRBD1 (5 bases). CDR3 in amino acids: CASSSQGSTDTQYF. CDR3 nucleotide sequence: TGTGCCAGCAGCTCCCAGGGTAGCACAGATACGCAGTATTTT. The whole variable domain, filled in from reference TRBV7-6 and TRBJ2-3, reads GAGVSQSPRYKVTKRGQDVALRCDPISGHVSLYWYRQALGQGPEFLTYFNYEAQQDKSGLPNDRFSAERPEGSISTLTIQRTEQRDSAMYRCASSSQGSTDTQYFGPGTRLTVL.